A single sample is the source of the 5 T cell receptor beta chains below, sequenced in a study of T cell responses to AZD1222 COVID-19 vaccine. Libraries were prepared by immunoSEQ multiplex PCR; TCRdb keeps only in-frame clonotypes and omits some of them. The table lists 100,000 to 150,000 clones, around nine tenths of them singletons. Here the sequenced sample was peripheral blood, taken on day 0 of AZD1222 vaccination. These receptors all stem from an adult in good health.

V usage is TRBV6-5 and J usage is TRBJ1-4; D unclear. V was clipped by 2 bases and J by 0 bases, with 7 bases between them. Germline-derived CDR1 and CDR2 are MNHEY and SVGAGI. CDR3 length: 15 residues. CDR3 in DNA: TGTGCCAGCAGTTACACGTCCGCAACTAATGAAAAACTGTTTTTT. This sequence encodes CASSYTSATNEKLFF.

The gene calls are TRBV5-1 and TRBJ2-1; 10 nucleotides agree with TRBD1. Germline V gives CDR1 SGHRS, CDR2 YFSETQ. CDR3 length: 15 amino acids. The trim removed 5 bases at V and 6 bases at J, leaving 8 bases unmatched. CDR3 nucleotides: TGCGCCAGCAGTAACCGACAGGGGGCGCGCAATGAGCAGTTCTTC. Translating gives CASSNRQGARNEQFF.

The J gene is TRBJ1-2, the V gene TRBV7-8; D is possibly TRBD1 (6 bases). Germline V CDR1 and CDR2: SGHVS, FQNEAQ. This CDR3 region has 14 residues. Trimming pared 0 bases from V and 7 bases from J, leaving 12 bases between. CDR3 amino acids: CASSLALAGAGYTF. The CDR3 nucleotides read TGTGCCAGCAGCTTAGCTTTGGCAGGGGCTGGCTACACCTTC.

The chain links TRBV6-5 to TRBJ2-5, with D possibly TRBD2 on 7 matching bases. This CDR3 spans 15 amino acids. Trimming cost V 6 bases and J 4 bases, with 18 bases left between them. Germline V gene data show CDR1 as MNHEY and CDR2 as SVGAGI. CDR3 in DNA: TGTGCCAGCAGAAGGTCGAGGGGGGGGCTAGAGACCCAGTACTTC. As protein: CASRRSRGGLETQYF.

V and J are TRBV4-2 and TRBJ1-1; perhaps TRBD1 as D (5 bases). The CDR3 loop spans 15 amino acids. Trimming removed 3 bases at V and 1 base at J, with 12 bases between. Germline V lookup: CDR1 LGHNA, CDR2 YNFKEQ. This CDR3 is CASSQGTAPNTEAFF. Written as DNA, the CDR3 is TGTGCCAGCAGCCAGGGGACCGCCCCGAACACTGAAGCTTTCTTT.